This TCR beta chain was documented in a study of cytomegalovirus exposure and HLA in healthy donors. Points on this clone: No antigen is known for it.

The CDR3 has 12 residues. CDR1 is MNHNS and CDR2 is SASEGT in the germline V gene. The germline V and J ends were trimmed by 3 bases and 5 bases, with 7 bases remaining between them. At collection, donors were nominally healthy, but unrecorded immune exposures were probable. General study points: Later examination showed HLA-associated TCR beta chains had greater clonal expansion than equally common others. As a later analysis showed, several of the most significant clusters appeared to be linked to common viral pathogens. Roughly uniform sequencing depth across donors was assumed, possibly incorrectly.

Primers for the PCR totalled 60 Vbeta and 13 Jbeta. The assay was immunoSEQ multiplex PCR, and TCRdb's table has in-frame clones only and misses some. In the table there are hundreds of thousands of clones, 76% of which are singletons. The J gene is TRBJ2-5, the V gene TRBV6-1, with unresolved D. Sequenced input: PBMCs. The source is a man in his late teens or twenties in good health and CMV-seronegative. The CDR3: CASSERLETQYF. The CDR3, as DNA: TGTGCCAGCAGTGAGAGGCTGGAGACCCAGTACTTC.